Each of the 27 T cell receptor beta chains below was sequenced from the same sample in a study of OX40 agonist ivuxolimab in advanced cancers. The table came from immunoSEQ multiplex PCR; TCRdb's copy has only in-frame clones and leaves some out. Of around 19,000 clones listed, over 80% are singletons. Material: CD4+ or CD8+ T cells sorted from blood, obtained in a trial of the OX40 agonist ivuxolimab. These receptors originate from an adult with an advanced solid tumor such as melanoma, head and neck, liver or kidney cancer.

The rearrangement joins TRBV27 to TRBJ2-4; tentative D call: TRBD1 (5 bases). V was trimmed by 0 bases and J by 8 bases, leaving 14 bases between them. The CDR3 loop spans 15 amino acids. Per germline, CDR1 MNHEY and CDR2 SMNVEV (reference sequence). CDR3 residues: CASSLSDTLRDIQYF. The CDR3 nucleotides read TGTGCCAGCAGTTTATCGGACACCCTACGGGACATTCAGTACTTC.

The chain has TRBV4-1 and TRBJ1-1; D perhaps matches TRBD1 (6 bases). V lost 0 bases to trimming and J lost 9 bases, with 17 bases between them. The CDR3 covers 15 residues. Germline-derived CDR1 and CDR2 are MGHRA and YSYEKL. In DNA form, the CDR3 reads TGCGCCAGCAGCCAAGAAGACAGGTCGTGGGGGCAAGCTTTCTTT. This sequence encodes CASSQEDRSWGQAFF.

CDR3 sequence reads: CASSGRRNEQFF. The DNA for the CDR3 is TGTGCCAGCAGCGGTCGTCGAAATGAGCAGTTCTTC. The chain links TRBV2 to TRBJ2-1; D call uncertain. This CDR3 comprises 12 residues. Trimming stripped 6 bases from V and 7 bases from J, with 10 bases between. Germline CDR1 SNHLY, CDR2 FYNNEI. The full variable domain, its missing parts supplied by reference TRBV2 and TRBJ2-1, is EPEVTQTPSHQVTQMGQEVILRCVPISNHLYFYWYRQILGQKVEFLVSFYNNEISEKSEIFDDQFSVERPDGSNFTLKIRSTKLEDSAMYFCASSGRRNEQFFGPGTRLTVL.

CDR3 coding DNA: TGTGCCAGCAGTGAGGTCGGCTCCTACGAGCAGTACTTC. This codes for CASSEVGSYEQYF. The chain recombines TRBV6-1 with TRBJ2-7; unclear D gene. This CDR3 is 13 amino acids long. V lost 3 bases and J lost 0, with 6 bases in between. Germline V gene sequence: CDR1 MNHNS, CDR2 SASEGT.

This chain joins TRBV27 and TRBJ2-3, with 10 positions matching TRBD2. The CDR3 runs 21 residues. From germline, CDR1 is MNHEY and CDR2 SMNVEV (reference sequence). The ends lost 1 base at V and 0 bases at J; junction bases unmatched: 16. The CDR3 sequence is CASSLFAPAGLAGASTDTQYF. CDR3 in DNA: TGTGCCAGCAGTTTATTCGCGCCCGCCGGCCTAGCGGGGGCCAGCACAGATACGCAGTATTTT.

This clone was found once. The rearrangement uses TRBV5-1 and TRBJ1-1; 9 bases map to TRBD1. This CDR3 is 13 amino acids long. Germline V gene lookup returns CDR1 SGHRS and CDR2 YFSETQ. The ends lost 4 bases at V and 12 bases at J; junction bases unmatched: 10. CDR3 loop: CASSPGTGLESFF. The CDR3 nucleotides read TGCGCCAGCAGCCCCGGGACAGGGTTGGAGTCTTTCTTT. The variable domain in full, completed from reference TRBV5-1 and TRBJ1-1, reads KAGVTQTPRYLIKTRGQQVTLSCSPISGHRSVSWYQQTPGQGLQFLFEYFSETQRNKGNFPGRFSGRQFSNSRSEMNVSTLELGDSALYLCASSPGTGLESFFGQGTRLTVV.

The chain couples TRBV4-1 to TRBJ2-2; possible D gene TRBD1, 6 bases. Germline CDR1 is MGHRA and CDR2 is YSYEKL. Trimming stripped 4 bases from V and 1 base from J, with 10 bases between. The CDR3 loop spans 15 amino acids. CDR3 coding DNA: TGCGCCAGCAGCCGGGGGCAGGAGAACACCGGGGAGCTGTTTTTT. This sequence encodes CASSRGQENTGELFF.

This clone was found once. The chain links TRBV29-1 to TRBJ2-7; maybe TRBD2 (5 bases). Germline loops: CDR1 SQVTM, CDR2 ANQGSEA. This CDR3 has 12 amino acids. Trimming pared 7 bases from V and 0 bases from J, leaving 10 bases between. The CDR3 DNA reads TGCAGCGCGGAGGAAAGCTCCTACGAGCAGTACTTC. Encoded protein: CSAEESSYEQYF.

The chain links TRBV28 to TRBJ2-7; 7 bases line up with TRBD1. The junction had 5 bases not matched to a gene; V was cut back by 2 bases and J by 1 base. Germline V gene sequence: CDR1 MDHEN, CDR2 SYDVKM. CDR3 length equals 15 residues. The CDR3 coding sequence is TGTGCCAGCAGTTTAGCCTTACAGGGGTCCTACGAGCAGTACTTC. Its translation: CASSLALQGSYEQYF.

The chain uses TRBV29-1 and TRBJ2-3; the D call may be TRBD1 or TRBD2 (6 bases each). CDR1 and CDR2 from the germline V gene are SQVTM and ANQGSEA. Trimming cost V 4 bases and J 4 bases, with 18 bases left between them. The CDR3 covers 15 residues. The CDR3 DNA is TGCAGCGTTGCGGGGGCATATGGGTACCCAGATACGCAGTATTTT. Its translation: CSVAGAYGYPDTQYF.

V usage is TRBV20-1 and J usage is TRBJ2-7; tentatively, D is TRBD1 or TRBD2 (5 bases each). The ends were cut back, 6 bases at V and 2 bases at J, with 8 bases in the middle. CDR1 is DFQATT, CDR2 SNEGSKA, per germline (reference sequence). CDR3 size: 11 residues. CDR3 nucleotides: TGCAGTGCACCGGGGCCCTACGAGCAGTACTTC. Translated, it gives CSAPGPYEQYF.

J is TRBJ2-7 and V is TRBV5-1; the match to TRBD2 covers 10 bases. The CDR3 consists of 15 residues. Per the germline V gene, CDR1 is SGHRS and CDR2 is YFSETQ. V dropped 4 bases and J dropped 0; count of bases not matched to a gene: 4. This CDR3 is CASSPSGSSSYEQYF. The CDR3 bases are TGCGCCAGCAGCCCTAGCGGGAGTAGCTCCTACGAGCAGTACTTC.

The V and J genes are TRBV4-1 and TRBJ2-2; either TRBD1 or TRBD2 may fit D (6 bases each). The V and J ends lost 4 bases and 1 base respectively, with 25 bases between them. This CDR3 comprises 20 residues. Germline V CDR1 and CDR2: MGHRA, YSYEKL. CDR3 amino acids: CASSPRGAVPSSGNTGELFF. The CDR3, as DNA: TGCGCCAGCAGCCCGAGGGGGGCAGTACCCTCCTCCGGGAACACCGGGGAGCTGTTTTTT.

This sequence joins TRBV5-6 and TRBJ2-3; no clear D. The CDR3 loop spans 16 amino acids. V lost 3 bases and J lost 2, with 16 bases in between. Germline CDR1 and CDR2: SGHDT and YYEEEE. CDR3 region: CASSSLRQLLTDTQYF. CDR3 DNA sequence: TGTGCCAGCAGCTCCCTTAGGCAGCTACTCACAGATACGCAGTATTTT.

This clone was picked up one time. This chain connects TRBV7-9 to TRBJ2-7; 8 bases align to TRBD1. V gave up 4 bases and J gave up 3 bases; unmatched junction bases: 5. Germline values: CDR1 SEHNR, CDR2 FQNEAQ (reference sequence). This CDR3 region has 14 residues. CDR3 coding DNA: TGTGCCAGCAGCTACGGACAGGGATTCTACGAGCAGTACTTC. This sequence encodes CASSYGQGFYEQYF.

The CDR3 reads CASSDEGGRRENTEAFF. CDR3 DNA sequence: TGTGCCAGCAGTGATGAGGGGGGTCGTAGGGAGAACACTGAAGCTTTCTTT. The chain carries TRBV2 and TRBJ1-1; possibly TRBD1 for D (6 bases). The CDR3 runs to 17 residues. Germline CDR1 reads SNHLY; CDR2 reads FYNNEI. V shed 3 bases and J shed 1 base, with 18 bases lying between them.

The chain links TRBV9 to TRBJ2-1; 12 bases line up with TRBD2. The V gene's germline CDR1 is SGDLS and CDR2 YYNGEE. CDR3 length: 16 residues. Unmatched junction bases numbered 5, after V lost 4 bases and J lost 3 bases. The CDR3: CASSPSGGARYNEQFF. For the CDR3, the DNA is TGTGCCAGCAGCCCTAGCGGGGGGGCCCGCTACAATGAGCAGTTCTTC.

The rearrangement joins TRBV16 to TRBJ1-1, with unresolved D. Trimming pared 0 bases from V and 0 bases from J, leaving 8 bases between. Germline CDR1 and CDR2: KGHSY and FQNENV. The CDR3 is made up of 15 amino acids. CDR3: CASSQSLQMNTEAFF. CDR3 nucleotide sequence: TGTGCCAGCAGCCAATCGTTACAGATGAACACTGAAGCTTTCTTT. Together with reference TRBV16 and TRBJ1-1, the CDR3 gives the full variable domain: GEEVAQTPKHLVRGEGQKAKLYCAPIKGHSYVFWYQQVLKNEFKFLISFQNENVFDETGMPKERFSAKCLPNSPCSLEIQATKLEDSAVYFCASSQSLQMNTEAFFGQGTRLTVV.

This clone is medium-sized. This sequence joins TRBV19 and TRBJ2-7; D is possibly TRBD2 (5 bases). Germline V lookup: CDR1 LNHDA, CDR2 SQIVND (reference sequence). This CDR3 comprises 14 residues. Trimming took off 5 bases at V and 2 bases at J, with 13 bases between the two ends. The CDR3, as DNA: TGTGCCAGTAGTCCTATGCAGGAGGCCTACGAGCAGTACTTC. Protein: CASSPMQEAYEQYF.

This chain joins TRBV19 and TRBJ2-7, with TRBD1 matching over 8 bases. V dropped 5 bases and J dropped 3; count of bases not matched to a gene: 3. The germline V gene has CDR1 LNHDA and CDR2 SQIVND (reference sequence). The CDR3 is made up of 13 amino acids. DNA of the CDR3: TGTGCCAGTAGTCTAGGACAGGGCTACGAGCAGTACTTC. Translated: CASSLGQGYEQYF.

The chain couples TRBV6-6 to TRBJ2-2; D unresolved. This CDR3 comprises 16 residues. Trimming took off 0 bases at V and 0 bases at J, with 8 bases between the two ends. Germline V gives CDR1 MNHNY, CDR2 SVGAGI (reference sequence). CDR3 sequence (DNA): TGTGCCAGCAGTTACTCTGGCCTTGCGAACACCGGGGAGCTGTTTTTT. Protein sequence: CASSYSGLANTGELFF.

The gene calls are TRBV2 and TRBJ1-1; 8 positions match TRBD1. The CDR3 consists of 13 residues. V lost 8 bases to trimming and J lost 0 bases; unmatched junction nucleotides: 2. From germline, CDR1 is SNHLY and CDR2 FYNNEI. The CDR3 DNA reads as TGTGCCAGCCTACAGGGGGTGAACACTGAAGCTTTCTTT. Its translation is CASLQGVNTEAFF. The whole variable domain, filled in from reference TRBV2 and TRBJ1-1, reads EPEVTQTPSHQVTQMGQEVILRCVPISNHLYFYWYRQILGQKVEFLVSFYNNEISEKSEIFDDQFSVERPDGSNFTLKIRSTKLEDSAMYFCASLQGVNTEAFFGQGTRLTVV.

The chain is built from TRBV5-6 and TRBJ2-5; maybe TRBD1 (6 bases). CDR3 length equals 15 residues. Trimming removed 2 bases at V and 3 bases at J, with 14 bases between. Germline assignment: CDR1 SGHDT and CDR2 YYEEEE. CDR3 in DNA: TGTGCCAGCAGCTTATCAGGGGTGGTGGAAGAGACCCAGTACTTC. Residues: CASSLSGVVEETQYF.

V is TRBV27 and J is TRBJ2-3; 9 bases are a match to TRBD1. The junction had 7 bases not matched to a gene; V was cut back by 8 bases and J by 1 base. CDR3 length: 15 residues. Germline CDR1 MNHEY, CDR2 SMNVEV (reference sequence). CDR3 in amino acids: CASAGWTGGTDTQYF. For the CDR3, the DNA is TGTGCCAGCGCTGGTTGGACAGGGGGCACAGATACGCAGTATTTT.

V usage is TRBV4-1 and J usage is TRBJ2-2; weak D call: TRBD2 (5 bases). This CDR3 spans 14 amino acids. V gave up 4 bases and J gave up 2 bases, with 8 bases separating them. Germline CDR1 MGHRA, CDR2 YSYEKL. The CDR3 is CASSRLANTGELFF. CDR3 in DNA: TGCGCCAGCAGCCGGCTAGCAAACACCGGGGAGCTGTTTTTT.

The chain employs TRBV29-1 and TRBJ2-1; a possible D gene is TRBD1 (8 bases). The germline gives CDR1 SQVTM, CDR2 ANQGSEA. Deletions cut 0 bases from V and 7 bases from J, with 19 bases between. The CDR3 runs to 16 residues. Here the CDR3 reads CSVEEIWTGRENEQFF. The DNA for the CDR3 is TGCAGCGTTGAAGAAATATGGACAGGGAGGGAAAATGAGCAGTTCTTC.

V is TRBV27 and J is TRBJ2-3; 7 bases agree with TRBD1. CDR1 MNHEY and CDR2 SMNVEV come from the germline V gene (reference sequence). The CDR3 is made up of 15 amino acids. Losses at the gene ends were 4 bases for V and 2 bases for J; bases not matched to a gene: 6. The CDR3 spells CASSSPGTATDTQYF. The CDR3 bases are TGTGCCAGCAGTTCCCCGGGGACAGCCACAGATACGCAGTATTTT.